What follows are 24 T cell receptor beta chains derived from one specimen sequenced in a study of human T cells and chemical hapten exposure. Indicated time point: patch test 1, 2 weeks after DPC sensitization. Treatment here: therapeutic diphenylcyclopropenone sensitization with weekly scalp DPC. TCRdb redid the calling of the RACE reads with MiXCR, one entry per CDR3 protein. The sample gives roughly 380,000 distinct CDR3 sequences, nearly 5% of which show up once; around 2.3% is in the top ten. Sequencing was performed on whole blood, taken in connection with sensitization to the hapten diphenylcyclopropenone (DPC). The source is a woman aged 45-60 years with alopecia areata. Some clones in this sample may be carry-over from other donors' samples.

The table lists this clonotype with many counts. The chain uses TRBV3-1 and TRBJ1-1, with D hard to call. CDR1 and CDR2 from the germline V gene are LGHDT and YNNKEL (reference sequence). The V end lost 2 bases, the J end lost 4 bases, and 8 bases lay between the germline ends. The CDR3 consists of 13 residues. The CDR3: CASSQSLGTEAFF. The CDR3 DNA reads TGTGCCAGCAGCCAATCGCTGGGCACTGAAGCTTTCTTT.

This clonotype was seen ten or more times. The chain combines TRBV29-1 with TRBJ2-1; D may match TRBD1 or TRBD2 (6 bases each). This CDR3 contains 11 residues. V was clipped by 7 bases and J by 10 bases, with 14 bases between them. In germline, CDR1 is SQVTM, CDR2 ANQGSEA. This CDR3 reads CSALRGEEQFF. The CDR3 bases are TGCAGCGCCCTGAGGGGGGAAGAGCAGTTCTTC.

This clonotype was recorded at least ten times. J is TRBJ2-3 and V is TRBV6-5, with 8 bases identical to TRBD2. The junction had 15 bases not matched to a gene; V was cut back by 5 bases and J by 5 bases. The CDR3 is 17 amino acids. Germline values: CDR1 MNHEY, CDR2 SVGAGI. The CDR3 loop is CASSPDFREGPVDTQYF. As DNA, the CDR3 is TGTGCCAGCAGTCCGGACTTCCGGGAGGGCCCTGTAGATACGCAGTATTTT.

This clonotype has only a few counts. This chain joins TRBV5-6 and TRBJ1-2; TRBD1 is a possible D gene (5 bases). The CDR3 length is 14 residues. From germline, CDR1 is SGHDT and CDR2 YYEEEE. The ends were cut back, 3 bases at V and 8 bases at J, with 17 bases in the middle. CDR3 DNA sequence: TGTGCCAGCAGCTGGGGGGACGCCCCCGAGGGCTACACCTTC. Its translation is CASSWGDAPEGYTF.

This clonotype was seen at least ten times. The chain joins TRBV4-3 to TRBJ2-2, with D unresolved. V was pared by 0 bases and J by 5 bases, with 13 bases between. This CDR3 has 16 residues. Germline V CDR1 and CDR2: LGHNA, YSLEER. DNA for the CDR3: TGCGCCAGCAGCCAAGAGTGGTTCCGAAGAACCGGGGAGCTGTTTTTT. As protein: CASSQEWFRRTGELFF.

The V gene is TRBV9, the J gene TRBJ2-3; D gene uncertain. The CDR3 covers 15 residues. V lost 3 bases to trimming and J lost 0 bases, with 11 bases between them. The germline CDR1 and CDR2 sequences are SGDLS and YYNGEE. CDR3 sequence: CASSGDGYSTDTQYF. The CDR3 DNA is TGTGCCAGCAGCGGTGACGGGTATAGCACAGATACGCAGTATTTT.

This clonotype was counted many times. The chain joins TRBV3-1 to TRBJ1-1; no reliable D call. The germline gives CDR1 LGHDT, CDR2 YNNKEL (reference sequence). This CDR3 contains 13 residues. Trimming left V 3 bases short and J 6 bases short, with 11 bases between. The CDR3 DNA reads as TGTGCCAGCAGCCAGGGCGGGCGGCCTGAAGCTTTCTTT. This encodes CASSQGGRPEAFF.

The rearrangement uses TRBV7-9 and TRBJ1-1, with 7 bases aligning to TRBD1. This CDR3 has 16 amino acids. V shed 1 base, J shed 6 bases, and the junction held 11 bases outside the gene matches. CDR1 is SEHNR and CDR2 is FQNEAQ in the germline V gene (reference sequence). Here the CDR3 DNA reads TGTGCCAGCAGCTTAGAGCGGCAGGGGGGATTTTCTGAAGCTTTCTTT. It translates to CASSLERQGGFSEAFF.

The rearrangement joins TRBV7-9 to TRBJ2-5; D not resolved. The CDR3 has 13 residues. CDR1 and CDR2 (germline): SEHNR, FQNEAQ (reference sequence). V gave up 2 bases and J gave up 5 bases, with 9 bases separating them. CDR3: CASSLIYQETQYF. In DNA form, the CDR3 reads TGTGCCAGCAGCTTAATTTATCAGGAGACCCAGTACTTC.

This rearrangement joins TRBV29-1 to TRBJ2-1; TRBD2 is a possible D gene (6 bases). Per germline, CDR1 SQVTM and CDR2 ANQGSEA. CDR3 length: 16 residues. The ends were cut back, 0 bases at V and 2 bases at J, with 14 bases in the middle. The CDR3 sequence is CSVEDRETAPYNEQFF. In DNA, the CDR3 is TGCAGCGTTGAAGATCGGGAGACGGCTCCCTACAATGAGCAGTTCTTC.

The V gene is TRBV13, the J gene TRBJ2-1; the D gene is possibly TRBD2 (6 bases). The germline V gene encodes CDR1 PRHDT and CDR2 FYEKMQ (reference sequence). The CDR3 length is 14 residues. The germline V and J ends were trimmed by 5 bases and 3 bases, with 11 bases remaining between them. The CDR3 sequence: CASSPWRGYNEQFF. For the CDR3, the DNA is TGTGCCAGCAGCCCCTGGAGGGGCTACAATGAGCAGTTCTTC.

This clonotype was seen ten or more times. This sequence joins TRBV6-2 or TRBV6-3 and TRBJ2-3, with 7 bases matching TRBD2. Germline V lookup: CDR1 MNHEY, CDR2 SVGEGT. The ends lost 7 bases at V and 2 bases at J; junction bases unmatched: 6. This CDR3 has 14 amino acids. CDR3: CASIPGGPTDTQYF. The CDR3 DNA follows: TGTGCCAGCATCCCGGGAGGACCCACAGATACGCAGTATTTT.

CDR3 sequence (DNA): TGTGCCAGCAGCCTGGATAGGGGCAGGTGGCAGTATTTT. It codes for CASSLDRGRWQYF. The chain has TRBV7-2 and TRBJ2-3, with a tentative D call TRBD1 (5 bases). CDR1 SGHTA and CDR2 FQGNSA come from the germline V gene. V was trimmed by 5 bases and J by 11 bases, leaving 17 bases between them. This CDR3 region has 13 residues.

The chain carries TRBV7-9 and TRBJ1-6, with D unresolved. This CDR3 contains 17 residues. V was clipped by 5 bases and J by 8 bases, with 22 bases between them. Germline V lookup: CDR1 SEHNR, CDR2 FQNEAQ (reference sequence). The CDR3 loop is CASSHTVSRSSYSPLHF. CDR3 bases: TGTGCCAGCAGCCACACCGTGTCCCGGTCCTCTTATTCACCCCTCCACTTT.

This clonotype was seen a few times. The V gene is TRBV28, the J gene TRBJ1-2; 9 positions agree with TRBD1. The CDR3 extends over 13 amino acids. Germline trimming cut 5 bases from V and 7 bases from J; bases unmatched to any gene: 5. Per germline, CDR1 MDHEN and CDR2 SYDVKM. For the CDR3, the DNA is TGTGCCAGCAGTGGGACAGGGATGAGTGGCTACACCTTC. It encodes CASSGTGMSGYTF.

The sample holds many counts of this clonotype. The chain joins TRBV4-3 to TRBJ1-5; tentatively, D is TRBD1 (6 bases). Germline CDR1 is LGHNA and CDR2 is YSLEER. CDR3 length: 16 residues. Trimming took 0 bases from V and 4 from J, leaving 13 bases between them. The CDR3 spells CASSQDYRAGNQPQHF. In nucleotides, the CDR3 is TGCGCCAGCAGCCAAGATTACAGGGCGGGTAATCAGCCCCAGCATTTT.

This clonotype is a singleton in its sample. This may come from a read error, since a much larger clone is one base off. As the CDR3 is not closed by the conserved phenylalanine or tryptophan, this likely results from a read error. The CDR3 loop is CAWGKQGAKGYTL. CDR3 nucleotide sequence: TGTGCCTGGGGGAAACAGGGGGCGAAGGGCTACACCCTC. V usage is TRBV30 and J usage is TRBJ1-2; 9 positions match TRBD1. V gave up 5 bases and J gave up 8 bases; unmatched junction bases: 9. CDR1 GTSNPN and CDR2 SVGIG come from the germline V gene (reference sequence). The CDR3 spans 13 residues.

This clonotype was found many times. The CDR3 loop is CASSPNTGGYQPQHF. CDR3 bases: TGTGCCAGCAGTCCCAACACCGGGGGTTATCAGCCCCAGCATTTT. This chain uses TRBV28 with TRBJ1-5, with D possibly being TRBD1 (5 bases). The CDR3 length is 15 residues. V was cut by 5 bases and J by 5 bases, with 16 bases left in between. Germline CDR1 is MDHEN and CDR2 is SYDVKM.

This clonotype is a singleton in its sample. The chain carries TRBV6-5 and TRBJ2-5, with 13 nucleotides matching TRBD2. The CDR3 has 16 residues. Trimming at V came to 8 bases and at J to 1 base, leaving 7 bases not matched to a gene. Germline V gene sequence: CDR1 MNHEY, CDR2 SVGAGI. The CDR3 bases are TGTGCCAGCGTCGGACTAGCGGGAGCCCCCCAAGAGACCCAGTACTTC. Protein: CASVGLAGAPQETQYF.

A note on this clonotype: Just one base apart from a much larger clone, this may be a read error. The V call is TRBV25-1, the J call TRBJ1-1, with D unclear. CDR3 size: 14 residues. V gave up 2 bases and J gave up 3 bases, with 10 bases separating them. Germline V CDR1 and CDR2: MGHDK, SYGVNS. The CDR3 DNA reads TGTGCCAGCAGTGAACACGGGAGGGACACTGAAGCTTTCTTT. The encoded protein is CASSEHGRDTEAFF.

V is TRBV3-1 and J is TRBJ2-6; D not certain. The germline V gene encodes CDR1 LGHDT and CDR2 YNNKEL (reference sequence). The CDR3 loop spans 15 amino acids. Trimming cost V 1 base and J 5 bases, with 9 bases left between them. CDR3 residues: CASSQGGSRANVLTF. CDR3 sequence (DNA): TGTGCCAGCAGCCAAGGGGGAAGCCGGGCCAACGTCCTGACTTTC. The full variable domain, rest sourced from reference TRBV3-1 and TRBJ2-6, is DTAVSQTPKYLVTQMGNDKSIKCEQNLGHDTMYWYKQDSKKFLKIMFSYNNKELIINETVPNRFSPKSPDKAHLNLHINSLELGDSAVYFCASSQGGSRANVLTFGAGSRLTVL.

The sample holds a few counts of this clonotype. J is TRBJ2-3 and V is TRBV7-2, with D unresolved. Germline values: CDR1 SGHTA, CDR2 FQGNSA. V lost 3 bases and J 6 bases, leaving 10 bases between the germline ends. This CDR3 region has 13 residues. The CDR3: CASSFSTSDTQYF. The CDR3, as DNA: TGTGCCAGCAGCTTTTCGACCTCCGATACGCAGTATTTT.

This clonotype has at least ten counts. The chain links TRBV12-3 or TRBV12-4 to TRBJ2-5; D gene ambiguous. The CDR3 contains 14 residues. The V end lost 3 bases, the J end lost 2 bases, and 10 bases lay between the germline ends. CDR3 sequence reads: CASSFLRSQETQYF. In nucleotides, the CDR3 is TGTGCCAGCAGTTTCCTTCGCTCTCAAGAGACCCAGTACTTC.

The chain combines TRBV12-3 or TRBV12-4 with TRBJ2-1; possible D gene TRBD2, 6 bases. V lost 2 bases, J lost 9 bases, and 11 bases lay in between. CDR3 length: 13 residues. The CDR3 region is CASSLIGGSEQFF. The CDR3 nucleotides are TGTGCCAGCAGTTTAATCGGAGGGAGTGAGCAGTTCTTC.